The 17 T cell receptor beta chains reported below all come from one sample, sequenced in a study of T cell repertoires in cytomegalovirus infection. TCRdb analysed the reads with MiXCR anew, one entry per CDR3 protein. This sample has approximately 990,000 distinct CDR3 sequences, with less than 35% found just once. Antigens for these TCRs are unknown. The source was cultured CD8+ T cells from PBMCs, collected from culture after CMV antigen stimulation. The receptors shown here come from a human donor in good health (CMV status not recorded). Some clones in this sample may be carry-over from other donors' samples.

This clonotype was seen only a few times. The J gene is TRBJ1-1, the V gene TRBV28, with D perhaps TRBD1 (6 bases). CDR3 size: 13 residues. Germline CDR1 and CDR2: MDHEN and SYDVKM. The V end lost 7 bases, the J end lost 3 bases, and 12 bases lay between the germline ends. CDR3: CASKHRGHTEAFF. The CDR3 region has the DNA TGTGCCAGCAAGCATCGGGGGCACACTGAAGCTTTCTTT.

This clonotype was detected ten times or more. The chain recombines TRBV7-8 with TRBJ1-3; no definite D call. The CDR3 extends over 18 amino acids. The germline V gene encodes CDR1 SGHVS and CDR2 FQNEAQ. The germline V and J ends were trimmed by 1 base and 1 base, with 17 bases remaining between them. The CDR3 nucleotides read TGTGCCAGCAGCTTAGGCCGCGTGGGCCCGAGGTCTGGAAACACCATATATTTT. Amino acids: CASSLGRVGPRSGNTIYF.

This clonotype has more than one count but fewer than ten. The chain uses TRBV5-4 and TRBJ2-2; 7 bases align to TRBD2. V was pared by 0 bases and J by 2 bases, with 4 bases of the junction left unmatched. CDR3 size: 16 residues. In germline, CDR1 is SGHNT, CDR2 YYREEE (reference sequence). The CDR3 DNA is TGTGCCAGCAGCTTGGGAGCGGGATTAAACACCGGGGAGCTGTTTTTT. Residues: CASSLGAGLNTGELFF.

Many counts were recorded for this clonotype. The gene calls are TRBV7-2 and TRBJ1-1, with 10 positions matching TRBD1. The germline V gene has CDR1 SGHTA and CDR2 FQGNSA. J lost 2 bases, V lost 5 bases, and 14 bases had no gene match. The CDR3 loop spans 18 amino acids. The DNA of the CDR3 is TGTGCCAGCAGCCTTAAAAGACAGGGGGCGCGGACAAACACTGAAGCTTTCTTT. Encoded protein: CASSLKRQGARTNTEAFF. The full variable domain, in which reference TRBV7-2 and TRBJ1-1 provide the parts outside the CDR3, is GAGVSQSPSNKVTEKGKDVELRCDPISGHTALYWYRQSLGQGLEFLIYFQGNSAPDKSGLPSDRFSAERTGGSVSTLTIQRTQQEDSAVYLCASSLKRQGARTNTEAFFGQGTRLTVV.

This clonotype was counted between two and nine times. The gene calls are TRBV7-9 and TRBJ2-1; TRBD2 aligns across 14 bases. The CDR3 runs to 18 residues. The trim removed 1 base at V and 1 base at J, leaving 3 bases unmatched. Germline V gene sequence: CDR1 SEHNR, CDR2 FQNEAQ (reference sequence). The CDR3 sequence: CASSLGTSGGISYNEQFF. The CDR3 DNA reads TGTGCCAGCAGCTTAGGGACTAGCGGGGGGATTTCCTACAATGAGCAGTTCTTC.

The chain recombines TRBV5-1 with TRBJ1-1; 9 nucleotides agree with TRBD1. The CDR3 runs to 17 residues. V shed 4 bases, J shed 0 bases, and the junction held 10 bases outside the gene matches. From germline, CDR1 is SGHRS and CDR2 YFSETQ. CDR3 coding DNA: TGCGCCAGCAGCCCGGGACAGGGACTTACGATGAACACTGAAGCTTTCTTT. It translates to CASSPGQGLTMNTEAFF. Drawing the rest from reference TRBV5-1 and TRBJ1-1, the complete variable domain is KAGVTQTPRYLIKTRGQQVTLSCSPISGHRSVSWYQQTPGQGLQFLFEYFSETQRNKGNFPGRFSGRQFSNSRSEMNVSTLELGDSALYLCASSPGQGLTMNTEAFFGQGTRLTVV.

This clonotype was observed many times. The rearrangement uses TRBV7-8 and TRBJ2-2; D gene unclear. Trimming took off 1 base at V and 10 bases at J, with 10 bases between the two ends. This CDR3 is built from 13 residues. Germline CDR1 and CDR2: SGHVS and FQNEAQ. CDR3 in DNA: TGTGCCAGCAGCTTAGGCAACCTGATGGAGCTGTTTTTT. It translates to CASSLGNLMELFF. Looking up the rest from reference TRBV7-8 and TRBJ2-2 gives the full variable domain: GAGVSQSPRYKVAKRGQDVALRCDPISGHVSLFWYQQALGQGPEFLTYFQNEAQLDKSGLPSDRFFAERPEGSVSTLKIQRTQQEDSAVYLCASSLGNLMELFFGEGSRLTVL.

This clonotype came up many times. CDR3 sequence (DNA): TGTGCCAGCAGCCAGATTCTAGCCAAAAACATTCAGTACTTC. Translated, it gives CASSQILAKNIQYF. This chain joins TRBV7-2 and TRBJ2-4; D remains ambiguous. The CDR3 is 14 amino acids. The germline CDR1 and CDR2 sequences are SGHTA and FQGNSA. The V end was cut by 5 bases, the J end by 0 bases, with 8 bases between. Full variable domain (rest looked up from reference TRBV7-2 and TRBJ2-4): GAGVSQSPSNKVTEKGKDVELRCDPISGHTALYWYRQSLGQGLEFLIYFQGNSAPDKSGLPSDRFSAERTGGSVSTLTIQRTQQEDSAVYLCASSQILAKNIQYFGAGTRLSVL.

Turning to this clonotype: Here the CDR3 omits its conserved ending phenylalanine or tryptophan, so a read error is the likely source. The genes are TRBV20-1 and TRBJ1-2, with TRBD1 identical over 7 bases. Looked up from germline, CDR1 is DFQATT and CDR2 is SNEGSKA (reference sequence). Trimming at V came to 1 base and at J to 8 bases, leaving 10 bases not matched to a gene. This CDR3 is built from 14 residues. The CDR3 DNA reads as TGCAGTGCTAGAGGGAAAGACAGGGTCGACGGCTACACCTCC. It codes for CSARGKDRVDGYTS.

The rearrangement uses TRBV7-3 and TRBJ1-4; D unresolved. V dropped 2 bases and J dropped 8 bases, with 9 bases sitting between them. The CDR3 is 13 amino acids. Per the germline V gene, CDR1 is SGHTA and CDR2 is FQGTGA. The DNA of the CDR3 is TGTGCCAGCAGCTTAGTAATGGACGAAAAACTGTTTTTT. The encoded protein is CASSLVMDEKLFF.

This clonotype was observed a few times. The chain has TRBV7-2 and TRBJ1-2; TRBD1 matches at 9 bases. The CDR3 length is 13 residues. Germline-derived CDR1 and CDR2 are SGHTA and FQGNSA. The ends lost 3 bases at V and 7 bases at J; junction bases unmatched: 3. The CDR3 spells CASSFGTGTGYTF. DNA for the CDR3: TGTGCCAGCAGCTTCGGGACAGGGACTGGCTACACCTTC.

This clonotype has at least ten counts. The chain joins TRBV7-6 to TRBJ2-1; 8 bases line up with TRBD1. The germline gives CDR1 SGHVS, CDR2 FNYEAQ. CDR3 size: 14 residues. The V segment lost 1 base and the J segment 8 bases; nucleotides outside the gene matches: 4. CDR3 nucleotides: TGTGCCAGCAGCTTAGGGACAGGGACCCATGAGCAGTTCTTC. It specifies CASSLGTGTHEQFF.

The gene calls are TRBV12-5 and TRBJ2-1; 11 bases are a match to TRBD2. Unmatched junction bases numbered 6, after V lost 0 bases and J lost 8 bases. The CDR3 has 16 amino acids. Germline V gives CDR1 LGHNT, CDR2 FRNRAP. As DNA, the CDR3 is TGTGCTAGTGGTTTGGTAGGTCTAGCGGGGGGCTATGAGCAGTTCTTC. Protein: CASGLVGLAGGYEQFF.

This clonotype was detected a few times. The CDR3 DNA follows: TGTGCCAGCAGCTCACAGGGTAGGCAGTTCTTC. Its translation: CASSSQGRQFF. The V call is TRBV7-6, the J call TRBJ2-1, with TRBD1 as a possible D gene (6 bases). CDR1 is SGHVS, CDR2 FNYEAQ, per germline. V lost 4 bases, J lost 12 bases, and 10 bases lay in between. The CDR3 has 11 amino acids.

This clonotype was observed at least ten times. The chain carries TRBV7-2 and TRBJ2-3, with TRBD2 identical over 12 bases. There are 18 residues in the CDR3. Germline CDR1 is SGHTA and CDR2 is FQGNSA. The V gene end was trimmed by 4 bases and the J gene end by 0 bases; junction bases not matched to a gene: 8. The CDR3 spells CASSSGLAGPPSTDTQYF. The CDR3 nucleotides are TGTGCCAGCAGCTCCGGACTAGCGGGGCCCCCTAGCACAGATACGCAGTATTTT.

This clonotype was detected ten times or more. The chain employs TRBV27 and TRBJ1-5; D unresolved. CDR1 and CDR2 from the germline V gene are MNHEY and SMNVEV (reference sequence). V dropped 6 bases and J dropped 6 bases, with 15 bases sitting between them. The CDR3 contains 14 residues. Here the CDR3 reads CASSPLTGFQPQHF. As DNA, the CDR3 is TGTGCCAGCAGCCCCCTGACGGGTTTTCAGCCCCAGCATTTT.

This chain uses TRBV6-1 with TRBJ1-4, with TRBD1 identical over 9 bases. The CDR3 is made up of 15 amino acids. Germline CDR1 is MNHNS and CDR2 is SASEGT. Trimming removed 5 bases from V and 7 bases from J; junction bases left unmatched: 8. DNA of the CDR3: TGTGCCAGCAGTTTAGGACAGGGGTACCGTGAAAAACTGTTTTTT. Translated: CASSLGQGYREKLFF.